This T cell receptor beta chain originates from a study of blood T cell repertoires in COVID-19. Study at large: The United States, Italy and Spain provided the acute and convalescent COVID-19 samples.

Germline CDR1 and CDR2: MNHEY and SVGAGI. This CDR3 contains 12 residues. Trimming left V 7 bases short and J 4 bases short, with 10 bases between. In the original processing: Estimation of nucleated cell counts was performed using reference gene primer amplification. Only in-frame clones appear in the TCRdb table, and some are missing; sequencing was by immunoSEQ multiplex PCR. V and J calls and clone size are given by that table; D and trimming were obtained from the DNA. The sample gives tens of thousands of clones, 80% to 90% of which show up once; 20% to 25% is in the top ten. V is TRBV6-5 and J is TRBJ1-2; D is ambiguous. Specimen: peripheral blood. This clonotype was obtained from a man between 65 and 79 years old in a cohort sampled during active COVID-19. The CDR3 sequence: CASKMTGYGYTF. The CDR3 DNA sequence: TGTGCCAGCAAAATGACGGGCTATGGCTACACCTTC.